This T cell receptor beta chain was profiled in a study of cytomegalovirus exposure and HLA in healthy donors. Findings of the study overall: Donors belonging to an Asian-associated ancestry cluster reportedly showed fewer N-insertions in productive TCRs than the roughly 670-donor mean, according to what a later analysis found.

Use of 60 Vbeta and 13 Jbeta primers characterized the PCR. Using immunoSEQ multiplex PCR, the repertoire was profiled, and TCRdb retains in-frame clones only, with some absent. The data hold roughly 140,000 clones, with approximately 79% observed a single time. About this clone itself: Its cognate antigen is unknown.

Germline V gene lookup returns CDR1 LNHDA and CDR2 SQIVND (reference sequence). The length of the CDR3 is 13 residues. Trimming cost V 4 bases and J 0 bases, with 6 bases left between them. The TCR was taken from a male donor in good health and CMV-seronegative. This sequence joins TRBV19 and TRBJ1-1, with D unresolved. Sequenced material: PBMCs. The CDR3 DNA reads as TGTGCCAGTAGTAGCGTTATGAACACTGAAGCTTTCTTT. This translates into CASSSVMNTEAFF.